These 30 T cell receptor beta chains were all obtained from the same sample, sequenced in a study of CD8 T cells in ankylosing spondylitis. TCRdb passed the 5' RACE reads through MiXCR, listing each CDR3 protein once. Of under 450,000 distinct CDR3 sequences listed, 20% are singletons. The sequenced sample was blood, either unsorted or a sorted T cell fraction (not recorded which). The origin of the receptors is a male donor with ankylosing spondylitis or in good health (not recorded which).

This clonotype was counted a single time. The rearrangement uses TRBV2 and TRBJ2-2; D is unclear. CDR3 length: 12 residues. Germline V gene data show CDR1 as SNHLY and CDR2 as FYNNEI. V lost 8 bases and J lost 6, with 10 bases in between. In nucleotides, the CDR3 is TGTGCCAGCGATTTTAAGTCCGGGGAGCTGTTTTTT. Translation: CASDFKSGELFF. Combining the CDR3 with reference TRBV2 and TRBJ2-2 gives the whole variable domain EPEVTQTPSHQVTQMGQEVILRCVPISNHLYFYWYRQILGQKVEFLVSFYNNEISEKSEIFDDQFSVERPDGSNFTLKIRSTKLEDSAMYFCASDFKSGELFFGEGSRLTVL.

The chain links TRBV11-2 to TRBJ2-7, with 8 nucleotides matching TRBD1. This CDR3 has 16 residues. Trimming took 1 base from V and 3 from J; bases not matched to a gene: 8. Germline V gene sequence: CDR1 SGHAT, CDR2 FQNNGV. As DNA, the CDR3 is TGTGCCAGCAGCTTAGCACACAGGGGGACGTTCTACGAGCAGTACTTC. Protein sequence: CASSLAHRGTFYEQYF.

The gene calls are TRBV19 and TRBJ2-1; 9 positions match TRBD2. Germline lookup yields CDR1 LNHDA and CDR2 SQIVND (reference sequence). J was trimmed by 3 bases and V by 5 bases; bases with no gene match: 5. The CDR3 is made up of 15 amino acids. The CDR3 coding sequence is TGTGCCAGTAGTGCGGCGGGGGGGAACTACAATGAGCAGTTCTTC. As protein: CASSAAGGNYNEQFF.

This clonotype was seen a few times. The genes are TRBV7-9 and TRBJ2-2; TRBD2 is a possible D gene (6 bases). The ends were cut back, 0 bases at V and 0 bases at J, with 11 bases in the middle. The germline CDR1 and CDR2 sequences are SEHNR and FQNEAQ (reference sequence). The length of the CDR3 is 17 residues. Written as DNA, the CDR3 is TGTGCCAGCAGCTTAGCGCGGGGTCTAGCGAACACCGGGGAGCTGTTTTTT. It translates to CASSLARGLANTGELFF.

The table lists this clonotype with a few counts. V gene TRBV25-1 combines with J gene TRBJ1-6; D possibly corresponds to TRBD1 (5 bases). The germline gives CDR1 MGHDK, CDR2 SYGVNS. CDR3 length: 14 amino acids. Trimming took 3 bases from V and 4 from J, leaving 7 bases between them. In DNA, the CDR3 is TGTGCCAGCAGTGAGGGGGAGTATAATTCACCCCTCCACTTT. Translating gives CASSEGEYNSPLHF.

V and J are TRBV11-2 and TRBJ2-7; TRBD1 aligns across 8 bases. The CDR3 totals 14 residues. Germline values: CDR1 SGHAT, CDR2 FQNNGV. The V and J ends lost 3 bases and 5 bases, in that order; junction bases with no gene match: 6. The CDR3 is CASSLKGTGNEQYF. CDR3 DNA: TGTGCCAGCAGCTTGAAGGGGACAGGTAACGAGCAGTACTTC.

The J gene is TRBJ2-1, the V gene TRBV2; D tentatively reads TRBD1 or TRBD2 (5 bases each). Trimming removed 10 bases at V and 4 bases at J, with 20 bases between. CDR3 length: 15 residues. The germline V gene encodes CDR1 SNHLY and CDR2 FYNNEI. CDR3 protein: CATQDGASSYNEQFF. The CDR3 region has the DNA TGTGCCACCCAGGACGGGGCCTCCAGTTACAATGAGCAGTTCTTC.

The CDR3 bases are TGTGCCAGCAGCTCGGTCAAAAACATTCAGTACTTC. Translation gives CASSSVKNIQYF. The rearrangement joins TRBV28 to TRBJ2-4; D is unresolved. V was shortened by 6 bases and J by 3 bases, with 6 bases between the two germline ends. Germline V lookup: CDR1 MDHEN, CDR2 SYDVKM. This CDR3 is built from 12 residues. The complete variable domain, with remaining parts taken from reference TRBV28 and TRBJ2-4, reads DVKVTQSSRYLVKRTGEKVFLECVQDMDHENMFWYRQDPGLGLRLIYFSYDVKMKEKGDIPEGYSVSREKKERFSLILESASTNQTSMYLCASSSVKNIQYFGAGTRLSVL.

J is TRBJ2-7 and V is TRBV29-1, with a weak D call TRBD2 (6 bases). Germline-derived CDR1 and CDR2 are SQVTM and ANQGSEA. The CDR3 length is 14 residues. V dropped 3 bases and J dropped 3 bases, with 15 bases sitting between them. CDR3 sequence: CSVDSAGYGYEQYF. CDR3 nucleotide sequence: TGCAGCGTTGATTCGGCGGGGTACGGCTACGAGCAGTACTTC.

The rearrangement links TRBV7-2 to TRBJ1-5; D remains ambiguous. The CDR3 totals 17 residues. With 4 bases removed from V and 6 bases from J, the gap between germline ends came to 22 bases. Germline V lookup: CDR1 SGHTA, CDR2 FQGNSA. The CDR3 loop reads CASSSNWERAEGQPQHF. The DNA of the CDR3 is TGTGCCAGCAGCTCCAATTGGGAACGGGCCGAGGGTCAGCCCCAGCATTTT.

The chain joins TRBV9 to TRBJ2-7; D perhaps matches TRBD2 (6 bases). The V end was cut by 4 bases, the J end by 5 bases, with 16 bases between. The CDR3 covers 14 residues. Germline V gene lookup returns CDR1 SGDLS and CDR2 YYNGEE. This chain's CDR3 is CASSTGGPIDEQYF. The DNA of the CDR3 is TGTGCCAGCAGCACCGGGGGACCTATTGACGAGCAGTACTTC.

This clonotype was counted only a few times. The rearrangement links TRBV6-5 to TRBJ1-1; TRBD1 is a possible D gene (5 bases). Germline values: CDR1 MNHEY, CDR2 SVGAGI. This CDR3 spans 12 amino acids. Deletions cut 2 bases from V and 6 bases from J, with 7 bases between. Here the CDR3 reads CASSYGGAEAFF. The CDR3 nucleotides read TGTGCCAGCAGTTACGGGGGGGCTGAAGCTTTCTTT.

This clonotype was recorded only once. The V and J genes are TRBV29-1 and TRBJ1-1, with 9 nucleotides matching TRBD1. V was clipped by 7 bases and J by 11 bases; unmatched bases: 8. The V gene's germline CDR1 is SQVTM and CDR2 ANQGSEA. The CDR3 is 11 amino acids. The chain's CDR3 is CSEGQGGEAFF. CDR3 sequence (DNA): TGCAGCGAGGGACAGGGCGGAGAGGCTTTCTTT.

V is TRBV3-1 and J is TRBJ2-7; tentative D call: TRBD2 (6 bases). V lost 4 bases, J lost 5 bases, and 18 bases lay in between. The CDR3 has 15 residues. Germline V gene data show CDR1 as LGHDT and CDR2 as YNNKEL (reference sequence). CDR3 sequence reads: CASSPSSDPGNEQYF. For the CDR3, the DNA is TGTGCCAGCAGCCCCTCTAGCGACCCGGGGAACGAGCAGTACTTC.

The chain is built from TRBV29-1 and TRBJ2-1, with D tentatively TRBD2 (6 bases). Trimming pared 4 bases from V and 10 bases from J, leaving 17 bases between. This CDR3 comprises 13 residues. Germline-derived CDR1 and CDR2 are SQVTM and ANQGSEA. In DNA, the CDR3 is TGCAGCGTTGTTCCCATCAGGACTATCGAGCAGTTCTTC. Amino acids: CSVVPIRTIEQFF.

V usage is TRBV12-3 or TRBV12-4 and J usage is TRBJ2-2, with TRBD1 matching 9 bases. The CDR3 spans 17 residues. V was pared by 7 bases and J by 4 bases, with 13 bases of the junction left unmatched. The CDR3 here is CASMSGQGSLGTGELFF. The DNA of the CDR3 is TGTGCCAGCATGTCGGGACAGGGAAGTTTGGGCACCGGGGAGCTGTTTTTT.

This rearrangement joins TRBV5-6 to TRBJ2-5; D might be TRBD2 (6 bases). This CDR3 comprises 14 residues. The V end lost 3 bases, the J end lost 2 bases, and 11 bases lay between the germline ends. Per the germline V gene, CDR1 is SGHDT and CDR2 is YYEEEE. This CDR3 reads CASSSGGAQETQYF. The CDR3 bases are TGTGCCAGCAGCTCCGGGGGAGCGCAAGAGACCCAGTACTTC.

This clonotype was counted a single time. V is TRBV2 and J is TRBJ2-3; D could derive from TRBD1 or TRBD2 (5 bases each). Germline V gene data show CDR1 as SNHLY and CDR2 as FYNNEI. Trimming took off 1 base at V and 4 bases at J, with 6 bases between the two ends. The CDR3 contains 13 residues. CDR3 sequence reads: CASSEVGADTQYF. The CDR3, as DNA: TGTGCCAGCAGTGAAGTGGGGGCAGATACGCAGTATTTT.

This clonotype was picked up many times. CDR3 sequence reads: CSARDLTGSYNEQFF. DNA of the CDR3: TGCAGTGCTAGGGATCTGACAGGCTCCTACAATGAGCAGTTCTTC. The chain employs TRBV20-1 and TRBJ2-1; D perhaps matches TRBD1 (6 bases). With 3 bases removed from V and 0 bases from J, the gap between germline ends came to 12 bases. This CDR3 is 15 amino acids long. Germline CDR1 reads DFQATT; CDR2 reads SNEGSKA (reference sequence).

CDR3 residues: CASSQDWAEQFYGNTIYF. The CDR3 DNA sequence: TGTGCCAGCAGCCAAGACTGGGCAGAACAATTCTATGGAAACACCATATATTTT. The chain links TRBV3-1 to TRBJ1-3; D is unresolved. V was cut by 0 bases and J by 3 bases, with 18 bases left in between. The germline V gene encodes CDR1 LGHDT and CDR2 YNNKEL (reference sequence). The CDR3 is 18 amino acids.

This clonotype was seen a few times. The chain recombines TRBV7-9 with TRBJ2-7; D is unresolved. In germline, CDR1 is SEHNR, CDR2 FQNEAQ (reference sequence). The CDR3 is 12 residues long. V was pared by 4 bases and J by 6 bases, with 10 bases between. CDR3 DNA sequence: TGTGCCAGCAGCTCAGAGAAACCCGAGCAGTACTTC. This codes for CASSSEKPEQYF.

The genes are TRBV25-1 and TRBJ2-6; D may be TRBD1 (6 bases). Germline CDR1 is MGHDK and CDR2 is SYGVNS. The CDR3 contains 19 residues. V lost 4 bases and J lost 6, with 25 bases in between. This CDR3 is CASSGDRLAASREANVLTF. DNA of the CDR3: TGTGCCAGCAGTGGTGACAGGTTGGCCGCCTCTCGTGAGGCCAACGTCCTGACTTTC.

The V and J genes are TRBV24-1 and TRBJ2-2; 8 positions agree with TRBD1. V shed 4 bases and J 1 base; nucleotides not matched to a gene: 4. The CDR3 loop spans 16 amino acids. CDR1 and CDR2 (germline): KGHDR, SFDVKD. DNA for the CDR3: TGTGCCACCAGTGAACCGGACAGGGTGAACACCGGGGAGCTGTTTTTT. Protein sequence: CATSEPDRVNTGELFF.

V gene TRBV27 combines with J gene TRBJ2-5, with D tentatively TRBD1 (6 bases). The V and J ends lost 3 bases and 4 bases respectively, with 6 bases between them. CDR3 length: 12 amino acids. Germline CDR1 and CDR2: MNHEY and SMNVEV (reference sequence). The CDR3 DNA sequence: TGTGCCAGCAGTTTCAGGGGAGAGACCCAGTACTTC. Its translation: CASSFRGETQYF.

This clonotype has more than one count but fewer than ten. The CDR3 bases are TGCGCCAGCAGCTTGGTACAGGGATGGAAGCAAGAGACCCAGTACTTC. Its protein product is CASSLVQGWKQETQYF. The rearrangement links TRBV5-1 to TRBJ2-5, with a weak D call TRBD1 (6 bases). The CDR3 loop spans 16 amino acids. Trimming took off 0 bases at V and 2 bases at J, with 14 bases between the two ends. The V gene's germline CDR1 is SGHRS and CDR2 YFSETQ.

This clonotype showed up just a few times. The gene calls are TRBV9 and TRBJ2-2; 10 nucleotides align to TRBD1. This CDR3 spans 15 amino acids. V dropped 4 bases and J dropped 6; count of bases not matched to a gene: 6. The germline CDR1 and CDR2 sequences are SGDLS and YYNGEE. In nucleotides, the CDR3 is TGTGCCAGCAGCACCGGGACAGGGGAAGCCGGGGAGCTGTTTTTT. This translates into CASSTGTGEAGELFF.

This clonotype showed up just a few times. CDR3 loop: CASSEHIDTQYF. In nucleotides, the CDR3 is TGTGCCAGCAGCGAACACATAGATACGCAGTATTTT. The chain employs TRBV13 and TRBJ2-3; D is unclear. Germline V gene sequence: CDR1 PRHDT, CDR2 FYEKMQ (reference sequence). Trimming removed 5 bases at V and 5 bases at J, with 8 bases between. The CDR3 sequence is 12 residues long.

V gene TRBV5-4 combines with J gene TRBJ1-2; TRBD1 is a possible D gene (6 bases). The CDR3 is 15 amino acids. Trimming removed 0 bases from V and 1 base from J, with 10 bases in between. Germline V lookup: CDR1 SGHNT, CDR2 YYREEE (reference sequence). The CDR3 nucleotides read TGTGCCAGCAGCTTGGACCCACAGGGTAACTATGGCTACACCTTC. Translation gives CASSLDPQGNYGYTF.

V gene TRBV4-1 combines with J gene TRBJ1-6; D perhaps matches TRBD1 (6 bases). The CDR3 consists of 13 residues. The germline V gene encodes CDR1 MGHRA and CDR2 YSYEKL. Trimming stripped 0 bases from V and 9 bases from J, with 6 bases between. The CDR3 spells CASSQEGASPLHF. The CDR3 DNA follows: TGCGCCAGCAGCCAAGAGGGGGCTTCACCCCTCCACTTT.

The chain carries TRBV27 and TRBJ2-2; D gene uncertain. The CDR3 length is 14 residues. Germline V gene lookup returns CDR1 MNHEY and CDR2 SMNVEV (reference sequence). The V gene lost 4 bases and the J gene lost 5 bases, with 11 bases spanning the gap. CDR3 loop: CASSSTLRTGELFF. In DNA form, the CDR3 reads TGTGCCAGCAGTTCGACCCTCCGAACCGGGGAGCTGTTTTTT.